This TCR beta chain came from a study of glioma-infiltrating T cells after dendritic cell vaccination. About the study: Monocyte-derived dendritic cells, cultured 6 to 8 days with IL-4 and GM-CSF, were pulsed with autologous tumor lysate. Three intradermal dendritic cell vaccine injections were given every two weeks. General study points: Complete blood and tumor specimen sets were limited to few patients.

In regard to this clone: Its antigen remains unidentified.

Amplification used 60 V beta primers and 13 J beta primers. The method was immunoSEQ multiplex PCR; TCRdb's version includes in-frame clones alone and lacks a portion of them. The data show more than 95,000 clones, roughly 79% seen once. Germline V gene lookup returns CDR1 GTSNPN and CDR2 SVGIG (reference sequence). This CDR3 region has 15 residues. Trimming left V 0 bases short and J 0 bases short, with 10 bases between. The source was blood, collected before dendritic cell vaccination. The chain links TRBV30 to TRBJ2-3; TRBD2 is a possible D gene (5 bases). The clonotype comes from a human donor with glioblastoma. The CDR3 loop is CAWSVRGHSTDTQYF. The DNA for the CDR3 is TGTGCCTGGAGTGTACGCGGGCACAGCACAGATACGCAGTATTTT.